This T cell receptor (beta chain) was profiled in a study of shared clonotypes between healthy human individuals. This clone was observed once. Generated by immunoSEQ multiplex PCR, the TCRdb table keeps only in-frame clones and is missing some. The table lists approximately 2.1 million clones, over 85% of them singletons. CDR3 length: 16 amino acids. The ends lost 4 bases at V and 1 base at J; junction bases unmatched: 4. Germline V gene data show CDR1 as SGHAT and CDR2 as FQNNGV. J is TRBJ2-3 and V is TRBV11-2, with TRBD2 identical over 11 bases. This TCR was recovered from a man aged 18-30 years in good health. Some clones in this sample may be carry-over from other donors' samples. The sequenced material came from naive CD4+ T cells from PBMCs. Subset specified: CD45RA+ positively selected. In DNA form, the CDR3 reads TGTGCCAGCAGCTCACTAGCGGGAGTTGGCACAGATACGCAGTATTTT. This gives the protein CASSSLAGVGTDTQYF.